The clone carrying this TCR beta chain appeared a few times. This sample is drawn from a study of T-cell memory formation after mild COVID-19. Study overall: For the most part, TCR clusters were specific to one donor.

TCRalpha and TCRbeta libraries used 5'RACE with constant-segment primers and UMIs. TCRdb analysed the 5' RACE reads with MiXCR anew, one entry per CDR3 protein. The sample consists of over 500,000 distinct CDR3 sequences, roughly 17% of them appearing once. The CDR3 totals 15 residues. Germline V gives CDR1 MNHNS, CDR2 SASEGT. The V and J ends lost 3 bases and 2 bases respectively, with 12 bases between them. The material sequenced was PBMCs or a T cell subset sorted from them (not recorded which). V usage is TRBV6-1 and J usage is TRBJ2-3; D assignment may be TRBD1 or TRBD2 (5 bases each). The sequence was obtained from an adult woman who had mild COVID-19 (a few samples of this study predate the infection). Cell type and time point are not known. The chain's CDR3 is CASSDEGLPTDTQYF. The CDR3 nucleotides are TGTGCCAGCAGTGATGAGGGGCTCCCCACAGATACGCAGTATTTT.